The 30 T cell receptor beta chains below all came from one sample that was sequenced in a study of cytomegalovirus exposure and HLA in healthy donors. The PCR had 60 Vbeta and 13 Jbeta primers. TCRdb keeps only in-frame clones here, not all; method: immunoSEQ multiplex PCR. The table shows some 120,000 clones, with 75% to 85% occurring only once. The specimen sequenced was PBMCs. These receptors all stem from a man in his forties in good health and CMV-seronegative.

The chain employs TRBV6-5 and TRBJ1-2; TRBD1 agrees at 9 bases. Unmatched junction bases numbered 5, after V lost 5 bases and J lost 10 bases. This CDR3 is built from 12 residues. Germline lookup yields CDR1 MNHEY and CDR2 SVGAGI. The DNA for the CDR3 is TGTGCCAGCAGTACCGGGACAGGGCTCTACACCTTC. Its protein product is CASSTGTGLYTF.

J is TRBJ2-1 and V is TRBV10-3, with TRBD2 matching 8 bases. Per the germline V gene, CDR1 is ENHRY and CDR2 is SYGVKD. The CDR3 covers 17 residues. The J segment lost 1 base and the V segment lost 2 bases, leaving 7 bases of the junction unmatched. The CDR3 nucleotides are TGTGCCATCAGTGAGCCCCTCGCGGGGGGTTCCTACAATGAGCAGTTCTTC. Protein product: CAISEPLAGGSYNEQFF.

This chain connects TRBV10-3 to TRBJ2-2; 10 nucleotides line up with TRBD1. There are 14 residues in the CDR3. The ends lost 10 bases at V and 7 bases at J; junction bases unmatched: 9. Germline CDR1 reads ENHRY; CDR2 reads SYGVKD. As DNA, the CDR3 is TGTGCCACCGCTGGGACAGGGGTTGTCGGGGAGCTGTTTTTT. Protein product: CATAGTGVVGELFF.

V and J are TRBV7-9 and TRBJ1-4, with 7 bases lining up with TRBD1. V trimming: 5 bases; J trimming: 2 bases; junction bases outside the gene matches: 5. Germline CDR1 reads SEHNR; CDR2 reads FQNEAQ (reference sequence). The CDR3 totals 15 residues. CDR3: CASSPKTGTNEKLFF. The CDR3 region has the DNA TGTGCCAGCAGCCCTAAGACAGGGACTAATGAAAAACTGTTTTTT.

The chain combines TRBV29-1 with TRBJ2-7; D is unclear. The CDR3 loop spans 14 amino acids. Looked up from germline, CDR1 is SQVTM and CDR2 is ANQGSEA. V lost 5 bases, J lost 0 bases, and 14 bases lay in between. In DNA form, the CDR3 reads TGCAGCGTTCCCTCACCGAGTAGCTCCTACGAGCAGTACTTC. Its translation is CSVPSPSSSYEQYF.

This chain connects TRBV28 to TRBJ1-1, with D maybe TRBD1 (6 bases). The V gene lost 4 bases and the J gene lost 10 bases, with 16 bases spanning the gap. CDR3 length: 13 residues. Germline CDR1 MDHEN, CDR2 SYDVKM. CDR3 nucleotides: TGTGCCAGCAGTTCCTCTTGGGGGCGCGGAGCTTTCTTT. It translates to CASSSSWGRGAFF.

The rearrangement joins TRBV6-1 to TRBJ2-1, with D tentatively TRBD1 (6 bases). Germline CDR1 and CDR2: MNHNS and SASEGT. The V gene lost 6 bases and the J gene lost 3 bases, with 9 bases spanning the gap. The CDR3 loop spans 13 amino acids. The CDR3 spells CASRTTGYNEQFF. CDR3 coding DNA: TGTGCCAGCAGGACGACAGGCTACAATGAGCAGTTCTTC.

The chain joins TRBV6-5 to TRBJ1-4, with 9 bases aligning to TRBD1. With 5 bases clipped from V and 7 bases from J, the junction kept 5 bases outside the gene matches. Germline lookup yields CDR1 MNHEY and CDR2 SVGAGI. The CDR3 totals 14 residues. The CDR3 DNA follows: TGTGCCAGCAGTCTCGACAGGGGGGCTGAAAAACTGTTTTTT. Amino acid sequence: CASSLDRGAEKLFF.

The chain combines TRBV6-1 with TRBJ2-5; 12 bases agree with TRBD2. The CDR3 has 15 residues. Germline V gene data show CDR1 as MNHNS and CDR2 as SASEGT. The junction had 3 bases not matched to a gene; V was cut back by 4 bases and J by 3 bases. The CDR3 reads CASSARTSGEETQYF. CDR3 sequence (DNA): TGTGCCAGCAGTGCCCGGACTAGCGGGGAAGAGACCCAGTACTTC.

A note on this clone: The same CDR3 arises from other DNA sequences in this sample as well. CDR3 bases: TGTGCCAGCAGTTACTCATGGGGGGACTACGAGCAGTACTTC. Protein: CASSYSWGDYEQYF. The J gene is TRBJ2-7, the V gene TRBV6-5; a weak D match, TRBD2 (6 bases). V lost 0 bases, J lost 3 bases, and 9 bases lay in between. Per germline, CDR1 MNHEY and CDR2 SVGAGI. The CDR3 extends over 14 amino acids.

The rearrangement uses TRBV9 and TRBJ2-2; D possibly corresponds to TRBD1 (6 bases). Germline V gene data show CDR1 as SGDLS and CDR2 as YYNGEE. The CDR3 spans 14 residues. Trimming removed 0 bases from V and 5 bases from J, with 8 bases in between. The CDR3 reads CASSVVGTTGELFF. The DNA of the CDR3 is TGTGCCAGCAGCGTAGTGGGGACAACCGGGGAGCTGTTTTTT. Complete variable domain (other parts from reference TRBV9 and TRBJ2-2): DSGVTQTPKHLITATGQRVTLRCSPRSGDLSVYWYQQSLDQGLQFLIQYYNGEERAKGNILERFSAQQFPDLHSELNLSSLELGDSALYFCASSVVGTTGELFFGEGSRLTVL.

The V call is TRBV7-8, the J call TRBJ2-5; TRBD2 matches 12 bases. V lost 11 bases to trimming and J lost 5 bases; unmatched junction nucleotides: 12. The CDR3 spans 15 residues. Germline assignment: CDR1 SGHVS and CDR2 FQNEAQ. In DNA, the CDR3 is TGTGCCGGAGGTGACCTAGCGGGGGGGTATGAGACCCAGTACTTC. Amino acids: CAGGDLAGGYETQYF. The variable domain in full, with the rest retrieved from reference TRBV7-8 and TRBJ2-5, is GAGVSQSPRYKVAKRGQDVALRCDPISGHVSLFWYQQALGQGPEFLTYFQNEAQLDKSGLPSDRFFAERPEGSVSTLKIQRTQQEDSAVYLCAGGDLAGGYETQYFGPGTRLLVL.

V gene TRBV18 combines with J gene TRBJ1-5; D is unresolved. This CDR3 comprises 14 residues. CDR1 is KGHSH and CDR2 is LQKENI in the germline V gene. With 2 bases removed from V and 0 bases from J, the gap between germline ends came to 5 bases. The CDR3 loop is CASSPSGSNQPQHF. In nucleotides, the CDR3 is TGTGCCAGCTCACCATCGGGTAGCAATCAGCCCCAGCATTTT. Combining the CDR3 with reference TRBV18 and TRBJ1-5 gives the whole variable domain NAGVMQNPRHLVRRRGQEARLRCSPMKGHSHVYWYRQLPEEGLKFMVYLQKENIIDESGMPKERFSAEFPKEGPSILRIQQVVRGDSAAYFCASSPSGSNQPQHFGDGTRLSIL.

The rearrangement uses TRBV19 and TRBJ1-2; D is possibly TRBD1 (6 bases). V dropped 4 bases and J dropped 0 bases, with 12 bases sitting between them. The CDR3 sequence is 15 residues long. Germline CDR1 reads LNHDA; CDR2 reads SQIVND (reference sequence). The chain's CDR3 is CASSTSGTPNYGYTF. CDR3 coding DNA: TGTGCCAGTAGTACGTCCGGGACACCTAACTATGGCTACACCTTC.

The V call is TRBV7-9, the J call TRBJ2-3; TRBD2 aligns across 8 bases. The CDR3 runs to 13 residues. Per the germline V gene, CDR1 is SEHNR and CDR2 is FQNEAQ (reference sequence). The V gene end was trimmed by 2 bases and the J gene end by 5 bases; junction bases not matched to a gene: 0. The CDR3 spells CASSLLAGDTQYF. CDR3 nucleotide sequence: TGTGCCAGCAGCTTACTAGCGGGAGATACGCAGTATTTT. Full variable domain (missing parts from reference TRBV7-9 and TRBJ2-3): DTGVSQNPRHKITKRGQNVTFRCDPISEHNRLYWYRQTLGQGPEFLTYFQNEAQLEKSRLLSDRFSAERPKGSFSTLEIQRTEQGDSAMYLCASSLLAGDTQYFGPGTRLTVL.

CDR3 sequence: CASSLQGGRIGTEAFF. The DNA of the CDR3 is TGTGCCAGCAGCTTACAAGGGGGACGAATTGGAACTGAAGCTTTCTTT. This rearrangement joins TRBV7-9 to TRBJ1-1; TRBD1 is a possible D gene (6 bases). V lost 2 bases and J lost 5, with 18 bases in between. There are 16 residues in the CDR3. Germline CDR1 reads SEHNR; CDR2 reads FQNEAQ (reference sequence).

This chain joins TRBV15 and TRBJ1-4; D is undetermined. Between the trimmed V and J ends, which lost 3 bases and 0 bases, there was a span of 8 bases. The CDR3 sequence is 15 residues long. CDR1 and CDR2 (germline): LNHNV, YYDKDF (reference sequence). The CDR3 loop reads CATSRALTTNEKLFF. For the CDR3, the DNA is TGTGCCACCAGCAGGGCTCTGACAACTAATGAAAAACTGTTTTTT.

This clone occurred many times. This chain links TRBV6-5 with TRBJ2-7; 9 bases align to TRBD1. This CDR3 has 14 residues. Germline trimming cut 9 bases from V and 4 bases from J; bases unmatched to any gene: 10. Germline loops: CDR1 MNHEY, CDR2 SVGAGI. The CDR3 reads CASSPGQGIYEQYF. For the CDR3, the DNA is TGTGCCAGTTCTCCGGGACAGGGAATTTACGAGCAGTACTTC.

The rearrangement joins TRBV11-2 to TRBJ2-5, with 10 nucleotides matching TRBD1. CDR1 and CDR2 (germline): SGHAT, FQNNGV. The CDR3 is 16 residues long. V lost 0 bases to trimming and J lost 5 bases; unmatched junction nucleotides: 6. The CDR3, as DNA: TGTGCCAGCAGCTTAGATGGGACAGGGGTAGAGGAGACCCAGTACTTC. Its protein is CASSLDGTGVEETQYF.

CDR3 in DNA: TGTGCCAGCAGTTTTCATTGGGGGACAGAATACGAGCAGTACTTC. This encodes CASSFHWGTEYEQYF. The J gene is TRBJ2-7, the V gene TRBV27; TRBD1 aligns across 7 bases. Trimming removed 3 bases from V and 4 bases from J; junction bases left unmatched: 9. CDR1 is MNHEY, CDR2 SMNVEV, per germline (reference sequence). The CDR3 contains 15 residues.

Turning to this clone: Sequence at one end of the junction differs from germline and may be a read error. The chain couples TRBV10-3 to TRBJ2-1; D possibly corresponds to TRBD2 (6 bases). Germline assignment: CDR1 ENHRY and CDR2 SYGVKD. This CDR3 region has 13 residues. CDR3 region: CAISGGLFRLLIF. The CDR3 nucleotides are TGTGCCATCAGTGGGGGACTTTTTCGGCTCCTGATCTTC.

The chain is built from TRBV19 and TRBJ2-3, with D maybe TRBD1 (5 bases). Germline loops: CDR1 LNHDA, CDR2 SQIVND (reference sequence). This CDR3 region has 15 residues. Deletions cut 3 bases from V and 0 bases from J, with 10 bases between. The CDR3 DNA is TGTGCCAGTAGTATGCAGGGCCCCAGCACAGATACGCAGTATTTT. Translated: CASSMQGPSTDTQYF.

The chain has TRBV2 and TRBJ1-1; 8 bases align to TRBD1. J lost 5 bases, V lost 5 bases, and 7 bases had no gene match. The germline CDR1 and CDR2 sequences are SNHLY and FYNNEI. This CDR3 is built from 14 residues. CDR3 sequence reads: CASSPGQGRTEAFF. CDR3 sequence (DNA): TGTGCCAGCAGTCCAGGACAGGGTAGAACTGAAGCTTTCTTT.

V and J are TRBV5-4 and TRBJ1-6; 7 nucleotides agree with TRBD1. Germline loops: CDR1 SGHNT, CDR2 YYREEE (reference sequence). After removal of 1 base from V and 3 bases from J, the junction contained 7 bases not matched to a gene. The CDR3 contains 17 residues. The CDR3 sequence is CASSLMAGGDYNSPLHF. The CDR3, as DNA: TGTGCCAGCAGCTTGATGGCAGGGGGTGACTATAATTCACCCCTCCACTTT.

This clone has just a few counts. V and J are TRBV5-1 and TRBJ2-2; perhaps TRBD1 as D (6 bases). The germline CDR1 and CDR2 sequences are SGHRS and YFSETQ. V was cut by 4 bases and J by 0 bases, with 10 bases left in between. The CDR3 totals 15 residues. CDR3 nucleotides: TGCGCCAGCAGCGTGGACAGTCCGAACACCGGGGAGCTGTTTTTT. Its translation is CASSVDSPNTGELFF.

Comments on this clone: Given the absence of the conserved phenylalanine or tryptophan at the CDR3 end, a read error is likely. Because the CDR3's place on the DNA is in doubt, the DNA is left out and the CDR3 is given as listed by TCRdb. The chain couples TRBV20-1 to TRBJ2-3; whether TRBD2, the table's D call, matches the DNA was not checked. A total of 11 residues make up the CDR3, ends included. The V gene's germline CDR1 is DFQATT and CDR2 SNEGSKA (reference sequence). The chain's CDR3 is CSARGATSVCI.

In nucleotides, the CDR3 is TGTGCCAGCAGTGAAGTAGCTATCCAGTACTTC. Its protein product is CASSEVAIQYF. V is TRBV6-1 and J is TRBJ2-5; D unresolved. V lost 1 base and J lost 10, with 7 bases in between. The CDR3 spans 11 residues. CDR1 is MNHNS and CDR2 is SASEGT in the germline V gene.

This clone has just a few counts. V gene TRBV29-1 combines with J gene TRBJ2-1; TRBD2 matches 9 bases. The V and J ends lost 1 base and 8 bases, in that order; junction bases with no gene match: 12. The CDR3 is made up of 16 amino acids. Germline values: CDR1 SQVTM, CDR2 ANQGSEA. CDR3 nucleotides: TGCAGCGTTGAAGGGATGTCTAGCGGGGCGTCGGATGAGCAGTTCTTC. Translating gives CSVEGMSSGASDEQFF.

This chain joins TRBV7-9 and TRBJ2-1; no clear D gene. The CDR3 is 14 amino acids. Germline V CDR1 and CDR2: SEHNR, FQNEAQ (reference sequence). V was shortened by 5 bases and J by 0 bases, with 8 bases between the two germline ends. The CDR3 DNA sequence: TGTGCCAGCAGCCCTGGAGCCTCCTACAATGAGCAGTTCTTC. Its translation: CASSPGASYNEQFF.

The V call is TRBV5-1, the J call TRBJ1-1; 7 nucleotides match TRBD1. V was pared by 5 bases and J by 4 bases, with 11 bases of the junction left unmatched. The length of the CDR3 is 15 residues. Germline V gene data show CDR1 as SGHRS and CDR2 as YFSETQ. CDR3 coding DNA: TGCGCCAGCAGAAATCAGACAGGGTTTGGCACTGAAGCTTTCTTT. Translation: CASRNQTGFGTEAFF.